Listed below are T cell receptor beta chains from one sample, sequenced in a study of CD8 T cells in ankylosing spondylitis. TCRdb independently ran MiXCR on the 5' RACE reads; one entry per CDR3 protein. The sample yields about 540,000 distinct CDR3 sequences, 10% to 15% seen once. Sequencing input: blood, either unsorted or a sorted T cell fraction (not recorded which). The receptors derive from a male donor with ankylosing spondylitis. The CDR3 runs from the conserved cysteine through the conserved F or W. Each record gives: D gene, V gene, J gene, clone size, CDR3 protein, CDR3 DNA. D genes are given only for firm matches. The size field is filled for only some rows; it gives once, few, many or a size class.

>TRBD2|TRBV20-1|TRBJ2-7|many
CSARTSGVYEQYF
TGCAGTGCGAGGACTAGCGGGGTCTACGAGCAGTACTTC
>TRBD1|TRBV11-3|TRBJ2-1|NA
CASSPKQGGEQFF
TGTGCCAGCAGCCCCAAACAGGGGGGCGAGCAGTTCTTC
>TRBD2|TRBV6-4|TRBJ2-1|NA
CASSELAGGVYNEQFF
TGTGCCAGCAGTGAGCTAGCGGGAGGTGTTTACAATGAGCAGTTCTTC
>NA|TRBV5-1|TRBJ2-1|few
CASSLVGTGFPYNEQFF
TGCGCCAGCAGCTTGGTGGGAACAGGGTTCCCCTACAATGAGCAGTTCTTC
>TRBD2|TRBV6-1|TRBJ2-2|NA
CASSVRLAARTGELFF
TGTGCCAGCAGTGTAAGACTAGCGGCCAGGACCGGGGAGCTGTTTTTT
>TRBD1|TRBV3-1|TRBJ2-1|NA
CASSPDRVRNEQFF
TGTGCCAGCAGCCCGGACAGGGTACGGAATGAGCAGTTCTTC
>NA|TRBV15|TRBJ2-1|few
CATSRGLGSRYNEQFF
TGTGCCACCAGCAGAGGCCTCGGGAGTAGGTACAATGAGCAGTTCTTC
>NA|TRBV11-2|TRBJ2-2|NA
CASSRLRGDVDTGELFF
TGTGCCAGCAGCCGTCTGAGGGGGGATGTAGACACCGGGGAGCTGTTTTTT
>NA|TRBV11-2|TRBJ2-7|NA
CASSWDLEGSYEQYF
TGTGCCAGCAGCTGGGACCTGGAGGGGTCCTACGAGCAGTACTTC
>TRBD2|TRBV20-1|TRBJ2-1|NA
CSVFKTGLAGEEQFF
TGCAGTGTTTTTAAAACGGGACTAGCGGGAGAAGAGCAGTTCTTC
>TRBD1|TRBV7-9|TRBJ1-3|many
CASSLQGAYTIYF
TGTGCCAGCAGCTTACAGGGGGCTTACACCATATATTTT
>TRBD1|TRBV6-1|TRBJ1-2|NA
CASIYGTAYGYTF
TGTGCCAGCATATACGGGACAGCCTATGGCTACACCTTC
>TRBD1|TRBV10-1|TRBJ2-5|NA
CASSTGQDQETQYF
TGCGCCAGCAGTACCGGACAGGACCAAGAGACCCAGTACTTC
>TRBD2|TRBV5-1|TRBJ2-5|NA
CASSSGLAGFQETQYF
TGCGCCAGCAGCTCGGGACTAGCGGGTTTCCAAGAGACCCAGTACTTC
>NA|TRBV3-1|TRBJ1-5|NA
CASSPSIRDQPQHF
TGTGCCAGCAGCCCATCGATTAGGGATCAGCCCCAGCATTTT
>NA|TRBV20-1|TRBJ2-7|NA
CSARDGYGGTYEQYF
TGCAGTGCTAGAGATGGGTACGGGGGAACCTACGAGCAGTACTTC
>TRBD2|TRBV10-3|TRBJ2-3|many
CATKGALARADTQYF
TGTGCCACCAAAGGGGCACTAGCGAGAGCAGATACGCAGTATTTT
>NA|TRBV5-1|TRBJ2-1|few
CASSFWGAGNEQFF
TGCGCCAGCAGCTTTTGGGGGGCGGGAAATGAGCAGTTCTTC
>TRBD2|TRBV11-1|TRBJ2-2|NA
CASSLWRTSGTHTHTGELFF
TGTGCCAGCAGCCTTTGGAGAACTAGCGGGACACACACGCACACCGGGGAGCTGTTTTTT
>NA|TRBV12-3/TRBV12-4|TRBJ1-3|many
CASSLTGLAGNTIYF
TGTGCCAGCAGTTTAACGGGACTTGCTGGAAACACCATATATTTT
>TRBD2|TRBV11-2|TRBJ2-5|NA
CASSTLTSGGEETQYF
TGTGCCAGCAGTACGTTGACTAGCGGGGGGGAAGAGACCCAGTACTTC
>NA|TRBV2|TRBJ1-5|NA
CASNVRTEDFNQPQHF
TGTGCCAGCAACGTAAGGACAGAGGATTTCAATCAGCCCCAGCATTTT
>TRBD2|TRBV20-1|TRBJ2-3|NA
CSARVRLAGWTDTQYF
TGCAGTGCTAGGGTGCGGCTAGCGGGATGGACAGATACGCAGTATTTT
>NA|TRBV5-1|TRBJ1-1|few
CASSLNWDTYTEAFF
TGCGCCAGCAGCTTGAATTGGGACACTTACACTGAAGCTTTCTTT
>NA|TRBV20-1|TRBJ1-5|few
CSANSIGNQPQHF
TGCAGTGCTAACAGTATCGGCAATCAGCCCCAGCATTTT
>NA|TRBV4-2|TRBJ2-7|NA
CASSQGIGGPGYEQYF
TGTGCCAGCAGCCAGGGGATCGGCGGGCCGGGGTACGAGCAGTACTTC
>NA|TRBV20-1|TRBJ2-3|many
CSTTLSTDTQYF
TGCAGTACCACGCTGAGCACAGATACGCAGTATTTT
>NA|TRBV2|TRBJ1-1|NA
CASSVGGRITEAFF
TGTGCCAGCAGTGTTGGGGGGAGAATCACTGAAGCTTTCTTT
>NA|TRBV7-2|TRBJ1-5|NA
CASSRAVARPQHF
TGTGCCAGCAGCCGGGCTGTGGCACGGCCCCAGCATTTT
>NA|TRBV11-2|TRBJ1-2|once
CASSSDSFYGYTF
TGTGCCAGCAGCTCAGACAGCTTTTATGGCTACACCTTC
>TRBD2|TRBV9|TRBJ2-3|few
CASSVGLAGATDTQYF
TGTGCCAGCAGCGTAGGTCTAGCGGGAGCCACAGATACGCAGTATTTT
>TRBD1|TRBV5-1|TRBJ2-2|few
CASSVDRVSTGELFF
TGCGCCAGCAGCGTTGACAGGGTTAGCACCGGGGAGCTGTTTTTT
>NA|TRBV30|TRBJ2-1|NA
CAWSVGLGGPNEQFF
TGTGCCTGGAGTGTAGGTCTAGGGGGGCCCAATGAGCAGTTCTTC
>NA|TRBV7-9|TRBJ2-1|NA
CASRSAGNEQFF
TGTGCCAGCAGATCTGCGGGCAATGAGCAGTTCTTC
>NA|TRBV15|TRBJ1-2|NA
CATSRVGTSEGYTF
TGTGCCACCAGCAGAGTTGGGACTTCGGAAGGCTACACCTTC
>TRBD2|TRBV5-1|TRBJ2-7|few
CASSSGLVSYEQYF
TGCGCCAGCAGCTCTGGACTAGTCTCCTACGAGCAGTACTTC
>NA|TRBV7-2|TRBJ2-7|NA
CASSPGGKTTYEQYF
TGTGCCAGCAGCCCAGGGGGGAAAACCACCTACGAGCAGTACTTC
>NA|TRBV20-1|TRBJ2-5|NA
CSARGGLLQETQYF
TGCAGTGCTAGAGGGGGGCTGCTCCAAGAGACCCAGTACTTC
>NA|TRBV12-5|TRBJ2-1|NA
CASGRTSVSSYNEQFF
TGTGCTAGTGGTCGTACTAGTGTTAGCTCCTACAATGAGCAGTTCTTC
>TRBD1|TRBV12-3/TRBV12-4|TRBJ2-7|NA
CASSFRGRGLDEQYF
TGTGCCAGCAGTTTTCGGGGCAGGGGGCTGGACGAGCAGTACTTC
>NA|TRBV3-1|TRBJ1-2|NA
CASSQNGAGRHYGYTF
TGTGCCAGCAGCCAAAACGGTGCAGGGCGGCACTATGGCTACACCTTC
>NA|TRBV28|TRBJ1-1|few
CASIRGGATEAFF
TGTGCCAGCATCCGCGGGGGGGCAACTGAAGCTTTCTTT
>NA|TRBV7-2|TRBJ2-5|NA
CASSLNPTRETQYF
TGTGCCAGCAGTTTAAACCCGACGAGGGAGACCCAGTACTTC
>TRBD2|TRBV7-2|TRBJ2-2|few
CASSLGPSISGMGTGELFF
TGTGCCAGCAGCTTAGGGCCCTCTATAAGCGGGATGGGCACCGGGGAGCTGTTTTTT
>TRBD1|TRBV5-1|TRBJ1-1|many
CASSPGTGEAFF
TGCGCCAGCAGCCCGGGGACAGGCGAAGCTTTCTTT
>NA|TRBV5-1|TRBJ2-1|many
CASSLGGSVSYNEQFF
TGCGCCAGCAGCTTGGGGGGGAGCGTCTCCTACAATGAGCAGTTCTTC
>TRBD2|TRBV12-3/TRBV12-4|TRBJ2-1|many
CASSLGRGTSHDNEQFF
TGTGCCAGCAGTTTAGGGAGGGGGACTAGCCATGACAATGAGCAGTTCTTC
>NA|TRBV12-3/TRBV12-4|TRBJ1-2|NA
CASTGRNYGYTF
TGTGCCAGCACCGGGAGGAACTATGGCTACACCTTC
>NA|TRBV18|TRBJ2-2|NA
CASSPGQLANTGELFF
TGTGCCAGCTCACCTGGACAGCTCGCGAACACCGGGGAGCTGTTTTTT
>TRBD1|TRBV29-1|TRBJ2-1|few
CSVVGTGRYNEQFF
TGCAGCGTTGTTGGGACAGGGCGCTACAATGAGCAGTTCTTC
>NA|TRBV20-1|TRBJ2-5|few
CSAERKETQYF
TGCAGTGCAGAGCGGAAAGAGACCCAGTACTTC
>TRBD2|TRBV6-2/TRBV6-3|TRBJ2-3|NA
CASRPGLAVTDTQYF
TGTGCCAGCAGACCAGGACTAGCGGTCACAGATACGCAGTATTTT